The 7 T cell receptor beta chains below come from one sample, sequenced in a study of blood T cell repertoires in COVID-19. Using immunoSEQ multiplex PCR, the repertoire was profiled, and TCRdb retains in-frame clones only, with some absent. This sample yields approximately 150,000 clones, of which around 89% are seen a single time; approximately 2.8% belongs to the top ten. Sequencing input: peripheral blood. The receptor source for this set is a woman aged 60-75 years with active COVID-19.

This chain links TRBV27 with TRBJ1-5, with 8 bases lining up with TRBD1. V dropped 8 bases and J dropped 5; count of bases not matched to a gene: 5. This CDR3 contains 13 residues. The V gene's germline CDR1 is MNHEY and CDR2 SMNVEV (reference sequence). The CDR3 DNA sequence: TGTGCCAGCGGCGAACAGGGGGATCAGCCCCAGCATTTT. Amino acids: CASGEQGDQPQHF.

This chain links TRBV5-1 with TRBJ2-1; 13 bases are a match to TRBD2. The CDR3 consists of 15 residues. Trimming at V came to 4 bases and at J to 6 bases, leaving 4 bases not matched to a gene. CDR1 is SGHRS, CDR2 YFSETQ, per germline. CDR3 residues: CASSPRLAGGNEQFF. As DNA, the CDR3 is TGCGCCAGCAGCCCCAGACTAGCGGGGGGCAATGAGCAGTTCTTC.

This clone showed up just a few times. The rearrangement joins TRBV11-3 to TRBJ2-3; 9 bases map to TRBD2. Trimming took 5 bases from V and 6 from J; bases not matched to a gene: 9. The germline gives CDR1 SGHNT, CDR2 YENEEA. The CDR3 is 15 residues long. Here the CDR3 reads CASSLRTSEPDTQYF. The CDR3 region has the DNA TGTGCCAGCAGCCTCAGGACTAGCGAACCGGATACGCAGTATTTT. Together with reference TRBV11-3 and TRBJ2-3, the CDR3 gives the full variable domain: EAGVVQSPRYKIIEKKQPVAFWCNPISGHNTLYWYLQNLGQGPELLIRYENEEAVDDSQLPKDRFSAERLKGVDSTLKIQPAELGDSAVYLCASSLRTSEPDTQYFGPGTRLTVL.

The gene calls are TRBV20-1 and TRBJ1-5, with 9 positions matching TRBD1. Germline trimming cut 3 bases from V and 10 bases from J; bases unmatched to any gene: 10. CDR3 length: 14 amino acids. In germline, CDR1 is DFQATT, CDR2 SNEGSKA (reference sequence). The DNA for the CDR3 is TGCAGTGCTAGTGAGGGCACAGGGGGCGAACCCCAGCATTTT. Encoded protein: CSASEGTGGEPQHF.

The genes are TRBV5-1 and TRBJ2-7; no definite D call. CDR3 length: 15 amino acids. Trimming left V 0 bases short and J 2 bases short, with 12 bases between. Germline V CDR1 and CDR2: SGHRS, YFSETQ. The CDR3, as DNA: TGCGCCAGCAGCTTGGTTTCGGGTGTAGCCTACGAGCAGTACTTC. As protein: CASSLVSGVAYEQYF.

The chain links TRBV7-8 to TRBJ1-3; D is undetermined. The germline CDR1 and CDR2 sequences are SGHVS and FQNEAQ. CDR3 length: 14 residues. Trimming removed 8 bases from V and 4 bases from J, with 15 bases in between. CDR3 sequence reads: CASGDGGYGNTIYF. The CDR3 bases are TGTGCCAGCGGCGATGGAGGGTACGGAAACACCATATATTTT.

CDR3 sequence reads: CASSVQGVPEAFF. The CDR3, as DNA: TGTGCCAGCAGTGTACAGGGGGTCCCTGAAGCTTTCTTT. This chain links TRBV28 with TRBJ1-1, with 8 bases matching TRBD1. Per germline, CDR1 MDHEN and CDR2 SYDVKM. V dropped 5 bases and J dropped 6; count of bases not matched to a gene: 5. The CDR3 sequence is 13 residues long.